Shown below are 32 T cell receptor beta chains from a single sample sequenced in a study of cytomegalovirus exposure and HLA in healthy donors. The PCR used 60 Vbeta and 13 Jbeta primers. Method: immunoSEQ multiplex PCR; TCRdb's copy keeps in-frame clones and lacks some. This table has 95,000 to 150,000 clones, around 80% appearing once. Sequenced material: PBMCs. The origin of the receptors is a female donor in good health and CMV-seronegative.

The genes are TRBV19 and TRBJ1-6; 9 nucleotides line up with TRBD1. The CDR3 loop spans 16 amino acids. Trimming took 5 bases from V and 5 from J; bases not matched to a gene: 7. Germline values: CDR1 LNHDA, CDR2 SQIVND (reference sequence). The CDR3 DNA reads TGTGCCAGTAGTCCCGGGACAGGGTTCGATAATTCACCCCTCCACTTT. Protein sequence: CASSPGTGFDNSPLHF.

CDR3 bases: TGTGCCAGCTCACCCGGACAGGGAGGGGAAGCTTTCTTT. It encodes CASSPGQGGEAFF. V is TRBV18 and J is TRBJ1-1, with 8 bases identical to TRBD1. V was clipped by 3 bases and J by 8 bases; unmatched bases: 5. The CDR3 length is 13 residues. Germline V gene lookup returns CDR1 KGHSH and CDR2 LQKENI.

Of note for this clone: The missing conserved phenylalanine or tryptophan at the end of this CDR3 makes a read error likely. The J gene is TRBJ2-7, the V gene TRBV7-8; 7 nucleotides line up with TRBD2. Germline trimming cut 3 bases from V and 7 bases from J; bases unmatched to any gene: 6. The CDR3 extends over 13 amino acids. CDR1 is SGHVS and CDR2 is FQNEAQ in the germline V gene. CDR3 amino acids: CASSLGGGREQYL. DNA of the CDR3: TGTGCCAGCAGCTTGGGGGGAGGGCGGGAGCAGTACCTC.

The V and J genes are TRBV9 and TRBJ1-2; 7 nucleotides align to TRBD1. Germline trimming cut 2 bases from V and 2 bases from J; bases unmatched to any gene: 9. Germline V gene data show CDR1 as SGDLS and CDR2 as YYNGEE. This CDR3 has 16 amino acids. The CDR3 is CASSVGTAGGNYGYTF. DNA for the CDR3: TGTGCCAGCAGCGTCGGGACAGCGGGTGGGAACTATGGCTACACCTTC.

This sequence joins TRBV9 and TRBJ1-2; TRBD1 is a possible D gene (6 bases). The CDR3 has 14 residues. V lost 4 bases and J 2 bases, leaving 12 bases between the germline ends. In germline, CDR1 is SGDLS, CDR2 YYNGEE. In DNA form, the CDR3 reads TGTGCCAGCAGCCCCGCCGGGACAAACTATGGCTACACCTTC. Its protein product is CASSPAGTNYGYTF.

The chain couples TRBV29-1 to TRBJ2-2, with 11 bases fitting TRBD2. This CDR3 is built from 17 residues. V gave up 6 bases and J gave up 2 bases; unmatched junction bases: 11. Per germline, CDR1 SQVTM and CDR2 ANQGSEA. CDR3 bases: TGCAGCGTGGTAGCGGGAGGGCGGGGTTATAACACCGGGGAGCTGTTTTTT. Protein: CSVVAGGRGYNTGELFF.

The CDR3: CAWRGQSRSYNSPLHF. The CDR3 region has the DNA TGTGCCTGGAGGGGACAGTCGCGCTCCTATAATTCACCCCTCCACTTT. The chain joins TRBV30 to TRBJ1-6; TRBD1 matches 7 bases. Germline CDR1 is GTSNPN and CDR2 is SVGIG (reference sequence). This CDR3 comprises 16 residues. The trim removed 3 bases at V and 0 bases at J, leaving 5 bases unmatched.

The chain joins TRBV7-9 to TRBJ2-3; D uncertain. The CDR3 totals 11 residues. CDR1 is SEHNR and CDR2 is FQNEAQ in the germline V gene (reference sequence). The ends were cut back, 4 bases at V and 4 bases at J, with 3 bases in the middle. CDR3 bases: TGTGCCAGCAGCTCCGCAGATACGCAGTATTTT. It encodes CASSSADTQYF.

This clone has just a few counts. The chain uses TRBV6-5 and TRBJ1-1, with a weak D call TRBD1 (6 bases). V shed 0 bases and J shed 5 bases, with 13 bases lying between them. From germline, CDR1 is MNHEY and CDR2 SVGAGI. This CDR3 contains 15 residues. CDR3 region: CASSYSGGLSTEAFF. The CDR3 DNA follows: TGTGCCAGCAGTTACTCCGGGGGGCTGAGTACTGAAGCTTTCTTT.

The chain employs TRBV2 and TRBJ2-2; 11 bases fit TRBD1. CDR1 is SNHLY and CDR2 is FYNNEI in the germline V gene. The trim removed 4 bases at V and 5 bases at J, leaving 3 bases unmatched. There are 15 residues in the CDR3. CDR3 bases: TGTGCCAGCAGTGTGGGACAGGGGGGTACCGGGGAGCTGTTTTTT. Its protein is CASSVGQGGTGELFF.

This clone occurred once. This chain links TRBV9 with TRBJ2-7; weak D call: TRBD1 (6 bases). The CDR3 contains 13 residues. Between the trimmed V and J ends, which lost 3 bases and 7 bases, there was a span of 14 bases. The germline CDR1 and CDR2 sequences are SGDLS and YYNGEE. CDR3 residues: CASSGHTGNEQYF. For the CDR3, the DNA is TGTGCCAGCAGCGGACACACAGGGAATGAGCAGTACTTC.

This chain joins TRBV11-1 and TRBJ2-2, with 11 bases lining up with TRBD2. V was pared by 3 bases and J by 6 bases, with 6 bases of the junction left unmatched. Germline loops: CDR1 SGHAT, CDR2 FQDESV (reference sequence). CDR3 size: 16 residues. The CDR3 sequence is CASSLISGGASGELFF. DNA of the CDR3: TGTGCCAGCAGCTTGATTAGCGGGGGGGCATCCGGGGAGCTGTTTTTT.

The chain's CDR3 is CASKPGQGATDTQYF. The DNA for the CDR3 is TGTGCCAGTAAACCGGGACAGGGGGCGACGGATACGCAGTATTTT. The gene calls are TRBV19 and TRBJ2-3; 12 bases agree with TRBD1. Germline trimming cut 7 bases from V and 6 bases from J; bases unmatched to any gene: 8. Germline CDR1 reads LNHDA; CDR2 reads SQIVND (reference sequence). The CDR3 has 15 residues.

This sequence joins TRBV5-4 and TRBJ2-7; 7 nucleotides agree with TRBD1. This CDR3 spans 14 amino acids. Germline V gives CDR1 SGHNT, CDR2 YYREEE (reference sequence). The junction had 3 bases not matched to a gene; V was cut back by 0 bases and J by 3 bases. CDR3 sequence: CASSLAGGLYEQYF. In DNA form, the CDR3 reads TGTGCCAGCAGCTTGGCAGGGGGTCTCTACGAGCAGTACTTC.

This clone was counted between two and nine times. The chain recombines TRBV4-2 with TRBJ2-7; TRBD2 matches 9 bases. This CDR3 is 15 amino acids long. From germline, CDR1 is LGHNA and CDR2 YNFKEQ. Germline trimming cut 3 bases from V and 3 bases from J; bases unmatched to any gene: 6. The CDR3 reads CASSQLGLAGYEQYF. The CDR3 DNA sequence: TGTGCCAGCAGCCAGCTGGGACTAGCTGGCTACGAGCAGTACTTC.

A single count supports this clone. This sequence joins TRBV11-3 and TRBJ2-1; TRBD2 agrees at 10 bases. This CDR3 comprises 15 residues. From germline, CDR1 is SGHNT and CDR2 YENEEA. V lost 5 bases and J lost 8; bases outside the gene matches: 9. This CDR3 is CASSLGLAYFDEQFF. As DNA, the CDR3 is TGTGCCAGCAGCCTGGGACTAGCGTATTTCGATGAGCAGTTCTTC.

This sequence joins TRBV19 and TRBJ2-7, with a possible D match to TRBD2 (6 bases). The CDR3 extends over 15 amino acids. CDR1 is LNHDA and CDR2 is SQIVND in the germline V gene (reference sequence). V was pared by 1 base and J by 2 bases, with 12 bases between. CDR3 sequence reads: CASSIGAGSTYEQYF. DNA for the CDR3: TGTGCCAGTAGTATAGGGGCGGGGTCAACCTACGAGCAGTACTTC.

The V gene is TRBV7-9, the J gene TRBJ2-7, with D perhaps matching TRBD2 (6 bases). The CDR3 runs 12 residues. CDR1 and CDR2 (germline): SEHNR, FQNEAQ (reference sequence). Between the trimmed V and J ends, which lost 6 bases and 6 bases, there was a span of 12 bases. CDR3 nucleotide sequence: TGTGCCAGCAGTCCGCTAGCGAGCGAGCAGTACTTC. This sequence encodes CASSPLASEQYF.

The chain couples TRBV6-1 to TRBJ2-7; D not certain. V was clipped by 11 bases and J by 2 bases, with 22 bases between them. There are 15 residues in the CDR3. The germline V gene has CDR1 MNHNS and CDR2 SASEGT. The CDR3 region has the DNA TGTGCCGGCACCGCCCTAGTAGGCCCTGCCTACGAGCAGTACTTC. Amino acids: CAGTALVGPAYEQYF.

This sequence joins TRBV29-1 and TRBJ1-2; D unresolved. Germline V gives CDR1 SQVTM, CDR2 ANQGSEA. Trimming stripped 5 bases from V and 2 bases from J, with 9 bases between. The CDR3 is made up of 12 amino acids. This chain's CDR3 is CSVRFGNYGYTF. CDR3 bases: TGCAGCGTTCGATTTGGCAACTATGGCTACACCTTC. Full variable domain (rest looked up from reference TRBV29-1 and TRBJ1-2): SAVISQKPSRDICQRGTSLTIQCQVDSQVTMMFWYRQQPGQSLTLIATANQGSEATYESGFVIDKFPISRPNLTFSTLTVSNMSPEDSSIYLCSVRFGNYGYTFGSGTRLTVV.

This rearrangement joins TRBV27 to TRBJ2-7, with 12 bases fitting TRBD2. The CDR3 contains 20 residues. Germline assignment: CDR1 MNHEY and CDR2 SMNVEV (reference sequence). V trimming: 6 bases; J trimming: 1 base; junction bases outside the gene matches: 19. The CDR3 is CASSPGNRLAGGPNSYEQYF. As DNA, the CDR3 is TGTGCCAGCAGCCCCGGGAATCGGCTAGCGGGAGGGCCAAATTCCTACGAGCAGTACTTC.

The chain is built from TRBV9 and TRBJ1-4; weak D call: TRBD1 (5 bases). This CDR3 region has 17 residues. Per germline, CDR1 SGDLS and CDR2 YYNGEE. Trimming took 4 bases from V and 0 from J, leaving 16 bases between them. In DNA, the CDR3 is TGTGCCAGCAGCTTATCTAGGACAAGGGCAACTAATGAAAAACTGTTTTTT. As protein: CASSLSRTRATNEKLFF.

The CDR3 region is CASRPGLAGGRYEQYF. For the CDR3, the DNA is TGTGCCAGCAGGCCGGGACTAGCGGGAGGTCGGTACGAGCAGTACTTC. The chain is built from TRBV27 and TRBJ2-7; 15 bases line up with TRBD2. Germline V gives CDR1 MNHEY, CDR2 SMNVEV (reference sequence). The CDR3 consists of 16 residues. The trim removed 6 bases at V and 4 bases at J, leaving 7 bases unmatched.

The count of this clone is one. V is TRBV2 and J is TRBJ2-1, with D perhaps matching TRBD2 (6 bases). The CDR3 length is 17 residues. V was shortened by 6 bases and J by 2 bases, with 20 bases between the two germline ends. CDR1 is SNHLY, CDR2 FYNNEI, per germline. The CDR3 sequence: CASRPRYLATTYNEQFF. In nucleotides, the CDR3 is TGTGCCAGCAGACCACGATATCTAGCGACTACCTACAATGAGCAGTTCTTC.

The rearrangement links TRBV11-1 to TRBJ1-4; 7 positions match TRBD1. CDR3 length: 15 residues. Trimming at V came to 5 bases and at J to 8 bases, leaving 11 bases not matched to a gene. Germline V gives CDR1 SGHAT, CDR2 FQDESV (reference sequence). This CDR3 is CASSPRQGAEEKLFF. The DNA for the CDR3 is TGTGCCAGCAGCCCGCGACAGGGCGCGGAGGAAAAACTGTTTTTT.

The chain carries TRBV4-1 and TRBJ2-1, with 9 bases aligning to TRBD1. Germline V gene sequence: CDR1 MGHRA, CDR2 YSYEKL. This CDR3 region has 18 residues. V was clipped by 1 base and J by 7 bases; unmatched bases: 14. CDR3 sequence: CASSQVWTVTGGGNEQFF. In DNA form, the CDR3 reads TGCGCCAGCAGCCAAGTGTGGACGGTGACAGGGGGGGGTAATGAGCAGTTCTTC.

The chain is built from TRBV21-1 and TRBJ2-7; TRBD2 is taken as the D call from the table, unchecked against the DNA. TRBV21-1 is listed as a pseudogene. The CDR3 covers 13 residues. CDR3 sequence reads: CASSKRNFHEQYF. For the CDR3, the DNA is TGTGCCAGCAGCAAACGAAACTTTCACGAGCAGTACTTC.

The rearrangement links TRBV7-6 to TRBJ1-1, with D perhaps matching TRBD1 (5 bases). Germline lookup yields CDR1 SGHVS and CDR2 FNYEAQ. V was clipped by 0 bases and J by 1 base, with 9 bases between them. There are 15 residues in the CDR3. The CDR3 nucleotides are TGTGCCAGCAGCTTAGCCGGGGGAACGAACACTGAAGCTTTCTTT. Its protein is CASSLAGGTNTEAFF.

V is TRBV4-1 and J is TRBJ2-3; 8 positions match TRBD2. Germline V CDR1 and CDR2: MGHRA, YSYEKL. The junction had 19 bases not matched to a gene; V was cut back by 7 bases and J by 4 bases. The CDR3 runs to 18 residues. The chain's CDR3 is CASTTTLGLVSGADTQYF. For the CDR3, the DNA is TGCGCCAGCACCACTACTCTGGGACTAGTGAGTGGAGCAGATACGCAGTATTTT.

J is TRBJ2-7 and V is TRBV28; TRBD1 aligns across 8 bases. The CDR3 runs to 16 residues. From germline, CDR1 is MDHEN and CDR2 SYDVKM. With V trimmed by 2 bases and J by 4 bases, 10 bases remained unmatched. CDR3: CASSLTSTGVRYEQYF. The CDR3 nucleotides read TGTGCCAGCAGTTTAACCTCGACAGGGGTAAGGTACGAGCAGTACTTC.

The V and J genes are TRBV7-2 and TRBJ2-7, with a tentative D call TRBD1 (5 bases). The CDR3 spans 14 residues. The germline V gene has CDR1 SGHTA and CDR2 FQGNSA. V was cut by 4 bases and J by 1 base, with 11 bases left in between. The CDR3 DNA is TGTGCCAGCAGCTCCCAGGGTGGGTCCTACGAGCAGTACTTC. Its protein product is CASSSQGGSYEQYF.

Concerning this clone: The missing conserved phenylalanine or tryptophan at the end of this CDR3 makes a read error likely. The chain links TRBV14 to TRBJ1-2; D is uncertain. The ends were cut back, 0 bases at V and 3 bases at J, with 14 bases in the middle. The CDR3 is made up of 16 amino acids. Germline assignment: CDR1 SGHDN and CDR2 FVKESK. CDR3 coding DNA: TGTGCCAGCAGCCAAGATCGGCTACGAGGGTACTATGGCTACACCCTC. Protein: CASSQDRLRGYYGYTL.